One sample yielded the 10 T cell receptor beta chains listed below, sequenced in a study of CD8 T cells in ankylosing spondylitis. TCRdb independently ran MiXCR on the 5' RACE reads; one entry per CDR3 protein. The data contain fewer than 250,000 distinct CDR3 sequences, 32% of them seen just once; the ten biggest clones take up around 4%. Material for sequencing was blood, either unsorted or a sorted T cell fraction (not recorded which). The receptors originated from a male donor with ankylosing spondylitis or in good health (not recorded which).

The chain has TRBV7-9 and TRBJ2-6; 7 bases are shared with TRBD1. Trimming took 5 bases from V and 3 from J; bases not matched to a gene: 10. In germline, CDR1 is SEHNR, CDR2 FQNEAQ (reference sequence). The CDR3 is 17 amino acids. CDR3: CASSAKGRTGGANVLTF. The DNA for the CDR3 is TGTGCCAGCAGCGCGAAAGGCCGGACAGGTGGGGCCAACGTCCTGACTTTC.

This chain joins TRBV20-1 and TRBJ2-6; D is unresolved. CDR1 DFQATT and CDR2 SNEGSKA come from the germline V gene (reference sequence). The CDR3 contains 17 residues. V was pared by 5 bases and J by 0 bases, with 17 bases between. CDR3 in DNA: TGCAGTGCTCGGCCGGCTACCTGGTACTCTGGGGCCAACGTCCTGACTTTC. It encodes CSARPATWYSGANVLTF.

The genes are TRBV6-5 and TRBJ2-3; D unresolved. The germline V gene encodes CDR1 MNHEY and CDR2 SVGAGI. The CDR3 loop spans 11 amino acids. Trimming removed 0 bases from V and 12 bases from J, with 7 bases in between. CDR3 nucleotide sequence: TGTGCCAGCAGTTACTCGGGCCAACAGTATTTT. The encoded protein is CASSYSGQQYF.

This clonotype was detected a few times. J is TRBJ2-1 and V is TRBV20-1, with D maybe TRBD2 (5 bases). Trimming stripped 2 bases from V and 2 bases from J, with 13 bases between. Looked up from germline, CDR1 is DFQATT and CDR2 is SNEGSKA (reference sequence). The CDR3 has 15 residues. The DNA of the CDR3 is TGCAGTGCTAGACCTTACGGGGTCCCCTACAATGAGCAGTTCTTC. It translates to CSARPYGVPYNEQFF.

There are a few counts of this clonotype. CDR3 nucleotides: TGCAGTGCTCGGATTGGGGGTCGTGAAAAACTGTTTTTT. Translated, it gives CSARIGGREKLFF. This rearrangement joins TRBV20-1 to TRBJ1-4; D possibly corresponds to TRBD1 (5 bases). The CDR3 is made up of 13 amino acids. The germline V gene has CDR1 DFQATT and CDR2 SNEGSKA (reference sequence). V shed 5 bases and J shed 7 bases, with 14 bases lying between them.

The V and J genes are TRBV20-1 and TRBJ2-1; D gene unclear. There are 14 residues in the CDR3. Germline CDR1 is DFQATT and CDR2 is SNEGSKA (reference sequence). Trimming took off 3 bases at V and 2 bases at J, with 11 bases between the two ends. CDR3 nucleotides: TGCAGTGCTAGTGGGCGCGGAACCTACAATGAGCAGTTCTTC. Encoded protein: CSASGRGTYNEQFF.

This clonotype was found once. The chain joins TRBV20-1 to TRBJ2-5; D is uncertain. CDR3 length: 10 amino acids. V dropped 5 bases and J dropped 7 bases, with 8 bases sitting between them. Germline V gives CDR1 DFQATT, CDR2 SNEGSKA (reference sequence). This CDR3 reads CSASSATQYF. CDR3 DNA sequence: TGCAGTGCTTCCTCGGCGACCCAGTACTTC.

The chain is built from TRBV5-1 and TRBJ2-5; D perhaps matches TRBD2 (6 bases). This CDR3 has 12 residues. With 7 bases removed from V and 5 bases from J, the gap between germline ends came to 12 bases. CDR1 SGHRS and CDR2 YFSETQ come from the germline V gene. The CDR3 bases are TGCGCCAGCTCGGGGGAGATGGAGACCCAGTACTTC. Protein: CASSGEMETQYF.

This chain joins TRBV4-1 and TRBJ1-4; a weak D match, TRBD1 (5 bases). V was clipped by 3 bases and J by 13 bases, with 9 bases between them. The CDR3 runs to 11 residues. Germline CDR1 and CDR2: MGHRA and YSYEKL. The DNA for the CDR3 is TGCGCCAGCAGCCAGGGGCCGGCACTGTTTTTT. Its translation: CASSQGPALFF.

The chain is built from TRBV20-1 and TRBJ2-2; D might be TRBD2 (5 bases). The CDR3 length is 14 residues. V lost 6 bases and J 2 bases, leaving 13 bases between the germline ends. CDR1 is DFQATT, CDR2 SNEGSKA, per germline (reference sequence). The CDR3 protein is CSASIRGNTGELFF. In DNA form, the CDR3 reads TGCAGTGCCTCCATTCGGGGTAACACCGGGGAGCTGTTTTTT.